These 22 T cell receptor beta chains were sequenced from one sample in a study of blood T cell repertoires in COVID-19. The protocol was immunoSEQ multiplex PCR, while the TCRdb copy is restricted to in-frame clones and leaves out a portion. The sample yields around 140,000 clones, around 89% seen once. Material: peripheral blood. These receptors originate from a man between 60 and 75 years old with COVID-19, enrolled during active disease.

The chain carries TRBV28 and TRBJ1-3; the D gene is possibly TRBD1 (5 bases). The V end lost 3 bases, the J end lost 2 bases, and 11 bases lay between the germline ends. Germline CDR1 MDHEN, CDR2 SYDVKM. The length of the CDR3 is 15 residues. CDR3 sequence: CASSLWGGTGNTIYF. The CDR3 DNA sequence: TGTGCCAGCAGTTTGTGGGGGGGGACTGGAAACACCATATATTTT.

The chain couples TRBV30 to TRBJ1-6, with TRBD1 matching over 8 bases. Germline loops: CDR1 GTSNPN, CDR2 SVGIG (reference sequence). The CDR3 has 15 amino acids. V shed 3 bases and J 7 bases; nucleotides not matched to a gene: 8. The CDR3 sequence: CAWRGQSGGNSPLHF. The CDR3, as DNA: TGTGCCTGGAGAGGACAGTCAGGGGGCAATTCACCCCTCCACTTT.

This chain joins TRBV9 and TRBJ1-1, with 8 positions matching TRBD1. With 1 base clipped from V and 5 bases from J, the junction kept 10 bases outside the gene matches. Per germline, CDR1 SGDLS and CDR2 YYNGEE. The CDR3 has 16 amino acids. The CDR3 spells CASSVPQGATVTEAFF. DNA of the CDR3: TGTGCCAGCAGCGTACCTCAGGGGGCCACGGTTACTGAAGCTTTCTTT.

This chain uses TRBV7-9 with TRBJ1-1; D unclear. Germline lookup yields CDR1 SEHNR and CDR2 FQNEAQ (reference sequence). The CDR3 totals 14 residues. Trimming stripped 1 base from V and 6 bases from J, with 12 bases between. The CDR3 bases are TGTGCCAGCAGCTTAGGTGTAGCGGACGCTGAAGCTTTCTTT. Translating gives CASSLGVADAEAFF.

This clone was counted a few times. Other DNA sequences in this sample translate to the same CDR3. The rearrangement joins TRBV18 to TRBJ1-5; 8 positions agree with TRBD1. The length of the CDR3 is 15 residues. The J segment lost 2 bases and the V segment lost 3 bases, leaving 3 bases of the junction unmatched. The germline CDR1 and CDR2 sequences are KGHSH and LQKENI. In DNA, the CDR3 is TGTGCCAGCTCACCCGACAGGGGAGGCAATCAGCCCCAGCATTTT. Residues: CASSPDRGGNQPQHF.

The rearrangement joins TRBV6-1 to TRBJ2-3, with no clear D. The germline CDR1 and CDR2 sequences are MNHNS and SASEGT. V gave up 2 bases and J gave up 3 bases, with 6 bases separating them. The CDR3 extends over 13 amino acids. The DNA of the CDR3 is TGTGCCAGCAGTGAAACACGTACAGATACGCAGTATTTT. Protein product: CASSETRTDTQYF.

V is TRBV12-2 and J is TRBJ2-3; TRBD1 was called by the table and not checked on the DNA. TRBV12-2 is a pseudogene locus. The length of the CDR3 is 16 residues. The CDR3 sequence: CASRSGTGGGTDTQYF. Here the CDR3 DNA reads TGTGCAAGTCGCTCAGGGACAGGGGGCGGCACAGATACGCAGTATTTT.

This chain links TRBV9 with TRBJ1-3, with D hard to call. V dropped 0 bases and J dropped 0 bases, with 7 bases sitting between them. The V gene's germline CDR1 is SGDLS and CDR2 YYNGEE. CDR3 length equals 15 residues. This CDR3 reads CASSVDAISGNTIYF. The DNA of the CDR3 is TGTGCCAGCAGCGTAGATGCGATCTCTGGAAACACCATATATTTT. The full variable domain, in which reference TRBV9 and TRBJ1-3 provide the parts outside the CDR3, is DSGVTQTPKHLITATGQRVTLRCSPRSGDLSVYWYQQSLDQGLQFLIQYYNGEERAKGNILERFSAQQFPDLHSELNLSSLELGDSALYFCASSVDAISGNTIYFGEGSWLTVV.

V gene TRBV30 combines with J gene TRBJ1-1; D might be TRBD1 (6 bases). CDR3 length equals 13 residues. The germline gives CDR1 GTSNPN, CDR2 SVGIG (reference sequence). Trimming left V 6 bases short and J 0 bases short, with 11 bases between. The CDR3 here is CACDRSLNTEAFF. CDR3 DNA: TGTGCCTGTGACAGGAGCTTGAACACTGAAGCTTTCTTT. The variable domain in full, with the rest retrieved from reference TRBV30 and TRBJ1-1, is SQTIHQWPATLVQPVGSPLSLECTVEGTSNPNLYWYRQAAGRGLQLLFYSVGIGQISSEVPQNLSASRPQDRQFILSSKKLLLSDSGFYLCACDRSLNTEAFFGQGTRLTVV.

The CDR3: CASSFMGQSSYNEQFF. CDR3 bases: TGTGCCAGCAGCTTTATGGGACAGAGCTCCTACAATGAGCAGTTCTTC. J is TRBJ2-1 and V is TRBV5-6; 7 bases line up with TRBD1. Per germline, CDR1 SGHDT and CDR2 YYEEEE. Unmatched junction bases numbered 5, after V lost 2 bases and J lost 0 bases. This CDR3 is 16 amino acids long.

This sequence joins TRBV14 and TRBJ1-1, with D unresolved. The germline V and J ends were trimmed by 4 bases and 4 bases, with 10 bases remaining between them. Germline CDR1 SGHDN, CDR2 FVKESK. This CDR3 spans 13 amino acids. CDR3 sequence (DNA): TGTGCCAGCAGCCCTACAGCAGGCACTGAAGCTTTCTTT. Its protein is CASSPTAGTEAFF.

The chain employs TRBV19 and TRBJ1-2; a possible D gene is TRBD1 (6 bases). Trimming took off 9 bases at V and 2 bases at J, with 10 bases between the two ends. The CDR3 spans 12 residues. From germline, CDR1 is LNHDA and CDR2 SQIVND (reference sequence). CDR3 in amino acids: CASGTQNYGYTF. The CDR3 nucleotides read TGTGCCAGCGGGACACAGAACTATGGCTACACCTTC.

This chain uses TRBV6-5 with TRBJ1-3; 8 nucleotides agree with TRBD1. After removal of 6 bases from V and 7 bases from J, the junction contained 2 bases not matched to a gene. Germline V lookup: CDR1 MNHEY, CDR2 SVGAGI. CDR3 length equals 12 residues. The CDR3 DNA sequence: TGTGCCAGCAGACACAGGGGGAACACCATATATTTT. It is translated as CASRHRGNTIYF.

V is TRBV9 and J is TRBJ1-1; D is undetermined. Germline V gene sequence: CDR1 SGDLS, CDR2 YYNGEE. The CDR3 totals 13 residues. Between the trimmed V and J ends, which lost 0 bases and 2 bases, there was a span of 5 bases. CDR3 protein: CASSVDGNTEAFF. The CDR3 DNA sequence: TGTGCCAGCAGCGTAGACGGTAACACTGAAGCTTTCTTT. The full variable domain, its missing parts supplied by reference TRBV9 and TRBJ1-1, is DSGVTQTPKHLITATGQRVTLRCSPRSGDLSVYWYQQSLDQGLQFLIQYYNGEERAKGNILERFSAQQFPDLHSELNLSSLELGDSALYFCASSVDGNTEAFFGQGTRLTVV.

The chain links TRBV5-1 to TRBJ1-3; 7 bases match TRBD1. CDR3 length equals 16 residues. Germline values: CDR1 SGHRS, CDR2 YFSETQ. Trimming cost V 0 bases and J 2 bases; bases outside gene matches: 5. Here the CDR3 reads CASSLAPGGAGNTIYF. CDR3 bases: TGCGCCAGCAGCTTGGCCCCAGGGGGTGCTGGAAACACCATATATTTT.

The chain carries TRBV28 and TRBJ2-5, with 9 bases that match TRBD2. V shed 6 bases and J 4 bases; nucleotides not matched to a gene: 18. The CDR3 extends over 18 amino acids. Germline values: CDR1 MDHEN, CDR2 SYDVKM. CDR3 sequence reads: CASSPRLVAGGLGETQYF. The CDR3 DNA is TGTGCCAGCAGCCCCCGATTGGTTGCGGGGGGGCTCGGAGAGACCCAGTACTTC.

The CDR3 protein is CAVPWGQKFLYTEAFF. Written as DNA, the CDR3 is TGTGCCGTACCCTGGGGACAGAAGTTTCTTTACACTGAAGCTTTCTTT. The chain is built from TRBV2 and TRBJ1-1; 7 nucleotides align to TRBD1. This CDR3 region has 16 residues. V shed 11 bases, J shed 3 bases, and the junction held 18 bases outside the gene matches. Germline CDR1 reads SNHLY; CDR2 reads FYNNEI.

The chain has TRBV24-1 and TRBJ2-2; D may be TRBD2 (5 bases). V was cut by 9 bases and J by 2 bases, with 9 bases left in between. Germline assignment: CDR1 KGHDR and CDR2 SFDVKD. The CDR3 totals 13 residues. The CDR3 DNA sequence: TGTGCCACCCGGACTGATAACACCGGGGAGCTGTTTTTT. This sequence encodes CATRTDNTGELFF.

The chain is built from TRBV3-1 (or the pseudogene TRBV3-2) and TRBJ1-6; 9 bases are a match to TRBD1. V shed 5 bases and J 7 bases; nucleotides not matched to a gene: 9. Germline lookup yields CDR1 LGHDT and CDR2 YNNKEL (reference sequence). This CDR3 contains 16 residues. As DNA, the CDR3 is TGTGCCAGCAGCTCAAAAGGGACAGGGAAGAATTCACCCCTCCACTTT. Translation gives CASSSKGTGKNSPLHF.

This clone was detected only once. V is TRBV7-2 and J is TRBJ2-3, with 7 bases lining up with TRBD2. CDR3 length: 15 residues. Trimming cost V 5 bases and J 5 bases; bases outside gene matches: 10. Germline V gene sequence: CDR1 SGHTA, CDR2 FQGNSA. CDR3 loop: CASSLLGGSLDTQYF. In DNA, the CDR3 is TGTGCCAGCAGCCTCCTGGGAGGGTCATTAGATACGCAGTATTTT. The whole variable domain, remainder taken from reference TRBV7-2 and TRBJ2-3, is GAGVSQSPSNKVTEKGKDVELRCDPISGHTALYWYRQSLGQGLEFLIYFQGNSAPDKSGLPSDRFSAERTGGSVSTLTIQRTQQEDSAVYLCASSLLGGSLDTQYFGPGTRLTVL.

The chain joins TRBV4-1 to TRBJ1-5; tentative D call: TRBD1 (6 bases). The germline CDR1 and CDR2 sequences are MGHRA and YSYEKL. This CDR3 spans 15 amino acids. The germline V and J ends were trimmed by 3 bases and 5 bases, with 14 bases remaining between them. The CDR3 region is CASSQEGGTYQPQHF. The CDR3 DNA sequence: TGCGCCAGCAGCCAGGAGGGGGGGACCTATCAGCCCCAGCATTTT.

V is TRBV27 and J is TRBJ1-2; TRBD1 might be the D (5 bases). CDR3 length: 13 residues. Germline V gene sequence: CDR1 MNHEY, CDR2 SMNVEV (reference sequence). V was pared by 2 bases and J by 7 bases, with 11 bases between. CDR3 coding DNA: TGTGCCAGCAGTTTAGGGGCTGGATTTGGCTACACCTTC. Translated, it gives CASSLGAGFGYTF.